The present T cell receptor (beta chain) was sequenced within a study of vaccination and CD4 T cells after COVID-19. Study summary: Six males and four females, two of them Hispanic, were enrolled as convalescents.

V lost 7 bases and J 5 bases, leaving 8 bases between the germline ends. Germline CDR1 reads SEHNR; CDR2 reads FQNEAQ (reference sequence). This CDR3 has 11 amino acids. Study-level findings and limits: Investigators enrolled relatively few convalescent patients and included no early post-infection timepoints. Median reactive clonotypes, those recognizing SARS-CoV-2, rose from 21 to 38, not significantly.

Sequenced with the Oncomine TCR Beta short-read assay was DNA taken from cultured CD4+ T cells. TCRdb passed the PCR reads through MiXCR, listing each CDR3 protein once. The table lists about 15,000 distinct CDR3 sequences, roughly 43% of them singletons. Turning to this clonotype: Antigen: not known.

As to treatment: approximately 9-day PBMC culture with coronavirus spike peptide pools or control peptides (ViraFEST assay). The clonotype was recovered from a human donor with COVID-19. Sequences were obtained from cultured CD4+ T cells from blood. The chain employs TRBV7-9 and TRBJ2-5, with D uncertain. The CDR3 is CASTDGETQYF. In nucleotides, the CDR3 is TGTGCCAGCACAGATGGGGAGACCCAGTACTTC.